This TCR beta chain was captured by sequencing in a study of identical twins. MiXCR, applied by TCRdb to the 5' RACE reads, yields one record per CDR3 protein. Counted here are about 720,000 distinct CDR3 sequences, around a sixth occurring once; the ten biggest clones make up about an eighth. Germline-derived CDR1 and CDR2 are MGHRA and YSYEKL. The ends were cut back, 6 bases at V and 3 bases at J, with 5 bases in the middle. The CDR3 covers 12 residues. These data were also filed under a second study, of T cells expressing NK-cell markers.

V gene TRBV4-1 combines with J gene TRBJ1-4; D is uncertain. This sequence originates from a woman under 30 in good health. Material: PBMCs. CDR3 in amino acids: CASSPSNEKLFF. The DNA of the CDR3 is TGCGCCAGCAGTCCTTCTAATGAAAAACTGTTTTTT.